What follows are 31 T cell receptor beta chains derived from one specimen sequenced in a study of shared clonotypes between healthy human individuals. Method: immunoSEQ multiplex PCR; TCRdb's copy keeps in-frame clones and lacks some. The table shows about 480,000 clones, with about 79% occurring only once. Sequenced: PBMCs. The receptor set was obtained from a woman between 40 and 50 years old in good health. Some clones in this sample may be carry-over from other donors' samples.

The CDR3 protein is CASSPRDVYHEQYF. Here the CDR3 DNA reads TGTGCCAGCAGCCCCAGGGACGTTTATCACGAGCAGTACTTC. The rearrangement uses TRBV9 and TRBJ2-7; either TRBD1 or TRBD2 may fit D (5 bases each). This CDR3 contains 14 residues. Per germline, CDR1 SGDLS and CDR2 YYNGEE. Between the trimmed V and J ends, which lost 4 bases and 5 bases, there was a span of 16 bases.

This chain connects TRBV27 to TRBJ1-6, with a tentative D call TRBD1 (5 bases). Germline V gives CDR1 MNHEY, CDR2 SMNVEV (reference sequence). Trimming removed 6 bases at V and 7 bases at J, with 10 bases between. The CDR3 loop spans 13 amino acids. The CDR3 loop is CASRGVANSPLHF. For the CDR3, the DNA is TGTGCCAGCAGGGGGGTCGCCAATTCACCCCTCCACTTT.

The chain is built from TRBV2 and TRBJ2-5, with TRBD2 matching 14 bases. The CDR3 runs to 17 residues. The germline gives CDR1 SNHLY, CDR2 FYNNEI. Trimming cost V 4 bases and J 5 bases; bases outside gene matches: 9. The CDR3 nucleotides read TGTGCCAGCAGTGGGACTAGCGGGAGGAGGGCAGAGGAGACCCAGTACTTC. This gives the protein CASSGTSGRRAEETQYF. The full variable domain, its missing parts supplied by reference TRBV2 and TRBJ2-5, is EPEVTQTPSHQVTQMGQEVILRCVPISNHLYFYWYRQILGQKVEFLVSFYNNEISEKSEIFDDQFSVERPDGSNFTLKIRSTKLEDSAMYFCASSGTSGRRAEETQYFGPGTRLLVL.

The chain recombines TRBV6-6 with TRBJ1-1; D unclear. The CDR3 has 13 residues. Deletions cut 6 bases from V and 0 bases from J, with 8 bases between. The V gene's germline CDR1 is MNHNY and CDR2 SVGAGI (reference sequence). In nucleotides, the CDR3 is TGTGCCAGCAGGGCCTTCGTGAACACTGAAGCTTTCTTT. Protein: CASRAFVNTEAFF.

The chain has TRBV5-1 and TRBJ2-5, with 12 bases that match TRBD1. V dropped 2 bases and J dropped 4; count of bases not matched to a gene: 3. Per the germline V gene, CDR1 is SGHRS and CDR2 is YFSETQ. There are 15 residues in the CDR3. Here the CDR3 reads CASSFGTGGRETQYF. The CDR3 nucleotides read TGCGCCAGCAGCTTCGGGACAGGGGGCCGAGAGACCCAGTACTTC.

V and J are TRBV30 and TRBJ2-1; 13 bases agree with TRBD2. The J segment lost 6 bases and the V segment lost 4 bases, leaving 6 bases of the junction unmatched. The germline V gene encodes CDR1 GTSNPN and CDR2 SVGIG (reference sequence). This CDR3 is 15 amino acids long. CDR3 protein: CAWNLLAGGVNEQFF. The CDR3 nucleotides read TGTGCCTGGAACTTACTAGCGGGAGGGGTCAATGAGCAGTTCTTC.

V usage is TRBV28 and J usage is TRBJ2-5, with TRBD2 matching over 8 bases. Germline CDR1 and CDR2: MDHEN and SYDVKM. The CDR3 runs to 14 residues. With V trimmed by 5 bases and J by 5 bases, 7 bases remained unmatched. The CDR3 DNA sequence: TGTGCCAGCAGTCCGGGGGGGGGAATTGAGACCCAGTACTTC. Amino acids: CASSPGGGIETQYF.

The rearrangement joins TRBV18 to TRBJ2-5, with TRBD1 as a possible D gene (6 bases). The CDR3 spans 13 residues. Germline CDR1 KGHSH, CDR2 LQKENI. Deletions cut 4 bases from V and 5 bases from J, with 11 bases between. CDR3 DNA sequence: TGTGCCAGCTCACAACAGGGTTTTGAGACCCAGTACTTC. Its translation is CASSQQGFETQYF.

CDR3 nucleotides: TGTGCCAGCACCCGGACAGGGTCGGACAATGAGCAGTTCTTC. Amino acid sequence: CASTRTGSDNEQFF. V is TRBV7-9 and J is TRBJ2-1; 8 bases match TRBD1. The V and J ends lost 7 bases and 5 bases, in that order; junction bases with no gene match: 7. Germline loops: CDR1 SEHNR, CDR2 FQNEAQ (reference sequence). This CDR3 spans 14 amino acids.

This clone was observed a handful of times. The chain links TRBV5-4 to TRBJ2-1; 13 nucleotides line up with TRBD2. The CDR3 totals 15 residues. Looked up from germline, CDR1 is SGHNT and CDR2 is YYREEE (reference sequence). With V trimmed by 4 bases and J by 7 bases, 5 bases remained unmatched. In DNA form, the CDR3 reads TGTGCCAGCAGCGCGGGACTAGCGGGAAGGAATGAGCAGTTCTTC. Its translation is CASSAGLAGRNEQFF.

This clone has only one observation. The V gene is TRBV5-3, the J gene TRBJ2-7; 7 bases match TRBD2. TRBV5-3 is annotated as an ORF whose role is uncertain. The CDR3 is 15 amino acids. V was pared by 4 bases and J by 1 base, with 8 bases of the junction left unmatched. The CDR3 DNA reads TGTGCCAGAAGCCAAGTTGGCGGGAGTTCCTACGAGCAGTACTTC. It specifies CARSQVGGSSYEQYF.

J is TRBJ2-7 and V is TRBV5-5; 7 bases fit TRBD2. Germline CDR1 SGHKS, CDR2 YYEKEE (reference sequence). V lost 4 bases and J lost 2; bases outside the gene matches: 9. The CDR3 loop spans 15 amino acids. CDR3 protein: CASSLSGMGTYEQYF. In nucleotides, the CDR3 is TGTGCCAGCAGCCTGAGCGGGATGGGCACCTACGAGCAGTACTTC.

The chain recombines TRBV18 with TRBJ2-7; 8 bases fit TRBD2. Trimming cost V 4 bases and J 1 base; bases outside gene matches: 6. Germline CDR1 is KGHSH and CDR2 is LQKENI. The CDR3 contains 15 residues. The DNA of the CDR3 is TGTGCCAGCTCACTCGGGACTAGTGGATCCTACGAGCAGTACTTC. Translating it yields CASSLGTSGSYEQYF.

The CDR3, as DNA: TGTGCCAGCAGCCACCGCACCTCGGGCAGAGATCAGCCCCAGCATTTT. Its translation is CASSHRTSGRDQPQHF. The chain recombines TRBV7-8 with TRBJ1-5; D remains ambiguous. The CDR3 runs 16 residues. The V end was cut by 5 bases, the J end by 5 bases, with 19 bases between. CDR1 SGHVS and CDR2 FQNEAQ come from the germline V gene.

Notes on this clone: Its ends do not fully match the called genes, so a read error is possible. The chain uses TRBV28 and TRBJ2-6; TRBD2 matches at 9 bases. The germline V gene has CDR1 MDHEN and CDR2 SYDVKM. The CDR3 covers 18 residues. CDR3 in amino acids: CACSLLAGGSSGANVLTF. The CDR3 DNA is TGTGCCTGCAGTTTACTCGCGGGAGGGTCCTCTGGGGCCAACGTCCTGACTTTC.

V and J are TRBV27 and TRBJ2-5, with TRBD2 matching over 7 bases. The germline V gene encodes CDR1 MNHEY and CDR2 SMNVEV (reference sequence). The CDR3 spans 15 residues. V was clipped by 5 bases and J by 5 bases; unmatched bases: 11. The chain's CDR3 is CASSIRAGSQETQYF. Here the CDR3 DNA reads TGTGCCAGCAGTATCAGAGCGGGATCGCAGGAGACCCAGTACTTC.

The chain carries TRBV4-2 and TRBJ1-2; the D is unclear. V gave up 0 bases and J gave up 1 base, with 6 bases separating them. Looked up from germline, CDR1 is LGHNA and CDR2 is YNFKEQ. CDR3 length equals 14 residues. The DNA for the CDR3 is TGTGCCAGCAGCCAAGACGGGAGTAACTATGGCTACACCTTC. This codes for CASSQDGSNYGYTF.

The chain combines TRBV7-9 with TRBJ2-5; D is perhaps TRBD2 (6 bases). Trimming stripped 2 bases from V and 5 bases from J, with 15 bases between. Germline V gene sequence: CDR1 SEHNR, CDR2 FQNEAQ (reference sequence). The CDR3 sequence is 15 residues long. This CDR3 reads CASSLSGSAGETQYF. The CDR3 region has the DNA TGTGCCAGCAGCTTAAGTGGGAGCGCGGGGGAGACCCAGTACTTC. Supplemented by reference TRBV7-9 and TRBJ2-5, the full variable domain reads DTGVSQNPRHKITKRGQNVTFRCDPISEHNRLYWYRQTLGQGPEFLTYFQNEAQLEKSRLLSDRFSAERPKGSFSTLEIQRTEQGDSAMYLCASSLSGSAGETQYFGPGTRLLVL.

The rearrangement links TRBV15 to TRBJ1-1; maybe TRBD1 (5 bases). Trimming shortened V by 3 bases and J by 1 base, and 12 bases separated the two germline ends. This CDR3 is 15 amino acids long. The germline V gene has CDR1 LNHNV and CDR2 YYDKDF (reference sequence). CDR3 region: CATSSPGTANTEAFF. DNA of the CDR3: TGTGCCACCAGCAGCCCCGGGACGGCGAACACTGAAGCTTTCTTT.

The V gene is TRBV5-1, the J gene TRBJ2-7; the D gene is possibly TRBD2 (6 bases). V was shortened by 0 bases and J by 2 bases, with 12 bases between the two germline ends. The CDR3 extends over 15 amino acids. Germline CDR1 and CDR2: SGHRS and YFSETQ. The CDR3 region has the DNA TGCGCCAGCAGCTTGGATAGCGGATCACCCTACGAGCAGTACTTC. Translated, it gives CASSLDSGSPYEQYF.

The V and J genes are TRBV29-1 and TRBJ2-4, with 11 bases lining up with TRBD1. J was trimmed by 6 bases and V by 6 bases; bases with no gene match: 7. Germline V gene lookup returns CDR1 SQVTM and CDR2 ANQGSEA. This CDR3 is 14 amino acids long. CDR3 bases: TGCAGCGTCCAACCCGGGACAGGGGGAAACATTCAGTACTTC. Protein product: CSVQPGTGGNIQYF. Using reference TRBV29-1 and TRBJ2-4 for the parts outside the CDR3, the full variable domain is SAVISQKPSRDICQRGTSLTIQCQVDSQVTMMFWYRQQPGQSLTLIATANQGSEATYESGFVIDKFPISRPNLTFSTLTVSNMSPEDSSIYLCSVQPGTGGNIQYFGAGTRLSVL.

The chain combines TRBV7-2 with TRBJ2-3; D is undetermined. The CDR3 extends over 14 amino acids. CDR1 SGHTA and CDR2 FQGNSA come from the germline V gene. Trimming took 7 bases from V and 4 from J, leaving 15 bases between them. CDR3: CASTLPNSADTQYF. The CDR3 region has the DNA TGTGCCAGCACCCTACCCAACTCGGCAGATACGCAGTATTTT.

The genes are TRBV6-6 and TRBJ1-1; 7 bases match TRBD1. The V gene's germline CDR1 is MNHNY and CDR2 SVGAGI (reference sequence). The CDR3 contains 14 residues. V was clipped by 4 bases and J by 1 base; unmatched bases: 3. As DNA, the CDR3 is TGTGCCAGCAGTTGGACAGGAAGGAACACTGAAGCTTTCTTT. This gives the protein CASSWTGRNTEAFF.

The chain couples TRBV7-2 to TRBJ2-3; 14 nucleotides agree with TRBD2. This CDR3 spans 17 amino acids. Germline V gives CDR1 SGHTA, CDR2 FQGNSA. V shed 4 bases and J 3 bases; nucleotides not matched to a gene: 6. CDR3 in amino acids: CASSSGTSGSATDTQYF. As DNA, the CDR3 is TGTGCCAGCAGCTCGGGGACTAGCGGGAGCGCGACAGATACGCAGTATTTT.

This chain joins TRBV4-2 and TRBJ2-2; 13 positions agree with TRBD2. V dropped 6 bases and J dropped 8; count of bases not matched to a gene: 6. The CDR3 sequence is 15 residues long. Germline CDR1 and CDR2: LGHNA and YNFKEQ. The CDR3 nucleotides read TGTGCCAGCAGTTGGGGACTAGCGGGAAGGGGGGAGCTGTTTTTT. Its translation: CASSWGLAGRGELFF.

The chain is built from TRBV19 and TRBJ2-1; D remains unclear. This CDR3 is 12 amino acids long. Germline CDR1 LNHDA, CDR2 SQIVND (reference sequence). V shed 4 bases and J shed 8 bases, with 9 bases lying between them. The CDR3 DNA is TGTGCCAGTAGTACTCTGTGGGATGAGCAGTTCTTC. The encoded protein is CASSTLWDEQFF.

The rearrangement joins TRBV5-4 to TRBJ2-6, with 10 bases identical to TRBD2. V dropped 4 bases and J dropped 0; count of bases not matched to a gene: 7. CDR1 SGHNT and CDR2 YYREEE come from the germline V gene (reference sequence). This CDR3 is built from 18 residues. The CDR3 nucleotides read TGTGCCAGCAGCGGGAGGGGGACTAGCGACTCTGGGGCCAACGTCCTGACTTTC. Its protein is CASSGRGTSDSGANVLTF.

CDR3 sequence: CASSLSWTGRRWTEAFF. In DNA, the CDR3 is TGTGCCAGCAGTTTATCCTGGACTGGCCGTCGGTGGACTGAAGCTTTCTTT. J is TRBJ1-1 and V is TRBV27, with D hard to call. The germline CDR1 and CDR2 sequences are MNHEY and SMNVEV (reference sequence). The CDR3 extends over 17 amino acids. V was pared by 0 bases and J by 5 bases, with 19 bases between.

This clone was seen a handful of times. CDR3 coding DNA: TGTGCCAGCAGTGCCGGGACAGGGAGCACAGATACGCAGTATTTT. It specifies CASSAGTGSTDTQYF. The V gene is TRBV6-5, the J gene TRBJ2-3, with TRBD1 identical over 9 bases. The germline gives CDR1 MNHEY, CDR2 SVGAGI. CDR3 length equals 15 residues. Trimming removed 5 bases from V and 0 bases from J; junction bases left unmatched: 3.

The chain carries TRBV7-9 and TRBJ2-7; perhaps TRBD2 as D (6 bases). The V gene's germline CDR1 is SEHNR and CDR2 FQNEAQ (reference sequence). The CDR3 has 15 amino acids. Trimming removed 2 bases from V and 0 bases from J, with 11 bases in between. The DNA of the CDR3 is TGTGCCAGCAGCTTACTCCCGGGACTCTCCTACGAGCAGTACTTC. Protein product: CASSLLPGLSYEQYF.

This clone was seen more than once but under ten times. The V gene is TRBV7-9, the J gene TRBJ1-1; possible D gene TRBD1, 5 bases. This CDR3 has 14 residues. In germline, CDR1 is SEHNR, CDR2 FQNEAQ (reference sequence). V dropped 7 bases and J dropped 0 bases, with 12 bases sitting between them. For the CDR3, the DNA is TGTGCCAGCACCAGGGTCTCCGTGAACACTGAAGCTTTCTTT. Translation gives CASTRVSVNTEAFF.